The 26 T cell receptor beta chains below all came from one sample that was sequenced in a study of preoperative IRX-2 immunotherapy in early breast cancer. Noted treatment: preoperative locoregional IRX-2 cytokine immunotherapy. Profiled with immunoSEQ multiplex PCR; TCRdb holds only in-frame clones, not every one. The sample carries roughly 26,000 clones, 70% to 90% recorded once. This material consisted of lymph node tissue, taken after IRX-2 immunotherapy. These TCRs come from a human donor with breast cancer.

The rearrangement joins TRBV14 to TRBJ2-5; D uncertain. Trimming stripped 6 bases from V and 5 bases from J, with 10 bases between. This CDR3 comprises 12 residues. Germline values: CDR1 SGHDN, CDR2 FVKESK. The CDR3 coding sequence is TGTGCCAGCAGTAGGGCCACGGAGACCCAGTACTTC. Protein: CASSRATETQYF.

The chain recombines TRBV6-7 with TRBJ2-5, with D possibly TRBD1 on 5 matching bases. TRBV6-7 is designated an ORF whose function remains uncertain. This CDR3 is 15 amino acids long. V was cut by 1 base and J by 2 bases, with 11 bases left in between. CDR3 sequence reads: CASSYYEDKQETQYF. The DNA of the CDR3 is TGTGCCAGCAGTTACTATGAGGACAAGCAAGAGACCCAGTACTTC.

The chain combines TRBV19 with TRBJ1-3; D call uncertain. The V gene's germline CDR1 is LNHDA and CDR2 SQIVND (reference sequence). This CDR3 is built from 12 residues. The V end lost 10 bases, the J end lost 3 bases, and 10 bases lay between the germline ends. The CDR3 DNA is TGTGCCAAGACTCTCGGTGGAAACACCATATATTTT. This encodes CAKTLGGNTIYF.

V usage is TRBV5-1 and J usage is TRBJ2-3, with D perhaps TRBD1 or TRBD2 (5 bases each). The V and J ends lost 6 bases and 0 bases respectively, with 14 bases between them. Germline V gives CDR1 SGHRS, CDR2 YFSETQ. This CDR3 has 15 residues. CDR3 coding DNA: TGCGCCAGCACCAGGGAGAGTTTTAGCACAGATACGCAGTATTTT. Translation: CASTRESFSTDTQYF.

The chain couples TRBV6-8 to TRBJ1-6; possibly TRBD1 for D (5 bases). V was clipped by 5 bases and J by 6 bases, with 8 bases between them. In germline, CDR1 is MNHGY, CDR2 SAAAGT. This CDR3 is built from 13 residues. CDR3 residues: CASSGHLNSPLHF. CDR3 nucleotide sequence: TGTGCCAGCAGTGGACACCTTAATTCACCCCTCCACTTT.

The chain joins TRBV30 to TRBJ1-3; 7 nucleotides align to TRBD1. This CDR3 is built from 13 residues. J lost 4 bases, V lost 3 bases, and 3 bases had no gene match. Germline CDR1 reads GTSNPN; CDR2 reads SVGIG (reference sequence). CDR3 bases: TGTGCCTGGAGCAGGGACAGCGGAAACACCATATATTTT. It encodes CAWSRDSGNTIYF.

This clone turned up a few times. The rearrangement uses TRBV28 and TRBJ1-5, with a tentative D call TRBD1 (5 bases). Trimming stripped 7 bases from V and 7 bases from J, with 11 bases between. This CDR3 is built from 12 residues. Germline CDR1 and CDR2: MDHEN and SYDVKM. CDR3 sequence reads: CASTQGPQPQHF. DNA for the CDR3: TGTGCCAGCACCCAGGGACCCCAGCCCCAGCATTTT.

CDR3 DNA sequence: TGTGCCAGCTCACGTGGACGGCAGAACACTGAAGCTTTCTTT. This gives the protein CASSRGRQNTEAFF. The chain carries TRBV18 and TRBJ1-1, with D hard to call. The CDR3 is 14 residues long. V lost 4 bases to trimming and J lost 1 base, with 10 bases between them. CDR1 is KGHSH, CDR2 LQKENI, per germline.

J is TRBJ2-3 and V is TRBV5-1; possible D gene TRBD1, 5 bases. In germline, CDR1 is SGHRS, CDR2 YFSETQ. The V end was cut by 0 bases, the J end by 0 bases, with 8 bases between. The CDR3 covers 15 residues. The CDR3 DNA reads TGCGCCAGCAGCTTGGACAGGCCTAGCACAGATACGCAGTATTTT. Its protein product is CASSLDRPSTDTQYF.

The CDR3 DNA is TGTGCCAGCACCAAGTCCATGAACACTGAAGCTTTCTTT. Residues: CASTKSMNTEAFF. The chain employs TRBV6-8 and TRBJ1-1; D is ambiguous. Germline lookup yields CDR1 MNHGY and CDR2 SAAAGT. The CDR3 is 13 amino acids. The V gene lost 7 bases and the J gene lost 0 bases, with 9 bases spanning the gap.

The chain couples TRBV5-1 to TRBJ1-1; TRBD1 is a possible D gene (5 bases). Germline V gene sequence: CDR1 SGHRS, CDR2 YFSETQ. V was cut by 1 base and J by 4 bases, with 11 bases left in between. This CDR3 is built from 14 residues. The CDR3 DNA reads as TGCGCCAGCAGCTTGACGGGGGATAGCACTGAAGCTTTCTTT. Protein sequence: CASSLTGDSTEAFF.

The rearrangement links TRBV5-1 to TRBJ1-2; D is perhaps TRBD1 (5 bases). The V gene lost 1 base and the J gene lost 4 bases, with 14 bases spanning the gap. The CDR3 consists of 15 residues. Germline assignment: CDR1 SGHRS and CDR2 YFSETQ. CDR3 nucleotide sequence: TGCGCCAGCAGCTTGACGCAGGGAGGAGGCTATGGCTACACCTTC. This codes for CASSLTQGGGYGYTF. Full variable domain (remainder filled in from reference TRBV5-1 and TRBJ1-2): KAGVTQTPRYLIKTRGQQVTLSCSPISGHRSVSWYQQTPGQGLQFLFEYFSETQRNKGNFPGRFSGRQFSNSRSEMNVSTLELGDSALYLCASSLTQGGGYGYTFGSGTRLTVV.

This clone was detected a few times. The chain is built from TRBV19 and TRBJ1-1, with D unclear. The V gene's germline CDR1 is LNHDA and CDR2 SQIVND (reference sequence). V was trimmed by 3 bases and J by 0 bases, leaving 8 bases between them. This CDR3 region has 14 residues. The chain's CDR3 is CASSIQGLNTEAFF. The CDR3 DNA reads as TGTGCCAGTAGTATTCAAGGACTGAACACTGAAGCTTTCTTT.

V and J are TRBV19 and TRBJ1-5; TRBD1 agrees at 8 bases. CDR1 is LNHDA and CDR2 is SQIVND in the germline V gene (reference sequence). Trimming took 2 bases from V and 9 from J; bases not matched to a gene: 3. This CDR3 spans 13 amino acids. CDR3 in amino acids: CASSIQGTGPQHF. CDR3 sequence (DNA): TGTGCCAGTAGTATACAGGGGACAGGGCCCCAGCATTTT.

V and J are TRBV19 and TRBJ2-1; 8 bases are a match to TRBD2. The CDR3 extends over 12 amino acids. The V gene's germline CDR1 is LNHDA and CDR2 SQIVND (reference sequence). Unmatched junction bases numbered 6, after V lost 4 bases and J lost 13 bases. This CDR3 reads CASSRGLGEQFF. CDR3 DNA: TGTGCCAGTAGTAGGGGACTAGGGGAACAGTTCTTC.

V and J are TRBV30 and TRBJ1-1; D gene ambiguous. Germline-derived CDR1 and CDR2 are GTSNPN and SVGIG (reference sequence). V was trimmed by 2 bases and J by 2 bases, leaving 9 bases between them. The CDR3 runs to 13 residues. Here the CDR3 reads CAWSLDINTEAFF. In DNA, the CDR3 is TGTGCCTGGAGTTTAGACATCAACACTGAAGCTTTCTTT.

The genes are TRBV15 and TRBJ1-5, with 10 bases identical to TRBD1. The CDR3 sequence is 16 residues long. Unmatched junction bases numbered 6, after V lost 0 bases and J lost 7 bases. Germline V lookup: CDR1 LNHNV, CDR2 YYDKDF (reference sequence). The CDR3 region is CATSRDRGTGVQPQHF. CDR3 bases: TGTGCCACCAGCAGAGATAGAGGGACAGGGGTCCAGCCCCAGCATTTT.

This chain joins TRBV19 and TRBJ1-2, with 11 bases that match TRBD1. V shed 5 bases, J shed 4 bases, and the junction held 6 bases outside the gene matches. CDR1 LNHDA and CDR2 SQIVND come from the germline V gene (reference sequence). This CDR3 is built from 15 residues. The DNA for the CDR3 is TGTGCCAGTAGTGCGGGACAGGGGGGAATCTATGGCTACACCTTC. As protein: CASSAGQGGIYGYTF.

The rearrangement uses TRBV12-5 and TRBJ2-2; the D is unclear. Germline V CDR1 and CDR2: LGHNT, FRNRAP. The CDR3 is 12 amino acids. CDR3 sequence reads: CASNRGLGELFF. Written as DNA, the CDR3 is TGTGCCAGCAACCGCGGTTTGGGGGAGCTGTTTTTT.

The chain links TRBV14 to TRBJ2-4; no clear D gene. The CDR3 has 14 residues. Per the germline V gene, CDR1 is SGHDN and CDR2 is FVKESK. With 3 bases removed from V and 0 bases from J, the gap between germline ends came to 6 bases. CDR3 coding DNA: TGTGCCAGCAGCCAGACACTAGCCAAAAACATTCAGTACTTC. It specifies CASSQTLAKNIQYF.

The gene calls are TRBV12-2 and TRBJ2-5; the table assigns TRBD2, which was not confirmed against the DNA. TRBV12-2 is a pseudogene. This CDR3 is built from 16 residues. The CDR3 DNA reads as TGTGCTAGCACCCGCGGACTAGCGGGGGGGCGAGAGACCCAGTACTTC. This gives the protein CASTRGLAGGRETQYF.

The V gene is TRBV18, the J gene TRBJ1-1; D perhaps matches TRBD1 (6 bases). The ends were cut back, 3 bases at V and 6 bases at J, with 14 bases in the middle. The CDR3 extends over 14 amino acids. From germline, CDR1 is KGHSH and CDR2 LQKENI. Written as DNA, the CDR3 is TGTGCCAGCTCACCTGTCGGGGGCGACGCTGAAGCTTTCTTT. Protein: CASSPVGGDAEAFF.

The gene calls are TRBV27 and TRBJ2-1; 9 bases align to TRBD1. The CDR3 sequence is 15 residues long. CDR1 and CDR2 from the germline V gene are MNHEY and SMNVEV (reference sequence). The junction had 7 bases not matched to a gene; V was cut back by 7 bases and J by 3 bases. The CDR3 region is CASTLQGAYYNEQFF. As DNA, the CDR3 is TGTGCCAGCACCTTACAGGGGGCTTACTACAATGAGCAGTTCTTC.

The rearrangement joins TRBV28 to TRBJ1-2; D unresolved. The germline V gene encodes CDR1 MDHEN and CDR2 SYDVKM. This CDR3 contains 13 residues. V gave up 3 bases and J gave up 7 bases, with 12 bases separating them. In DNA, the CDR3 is TGTGCCAGCAGTTTGCCCGACCGGCTTGGCTACACCTTC. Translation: CASSLPDRLGYTF.

The CDR3 nucleotides are TGTGCCAGTAGGGACACCGGGAAAGAAAAACTGTTTTTT. It codes for CASRDTGKEKLFF. The rearrangement joins TRBV28 to TRBJ1-4, with a possible D match to TRBD1 (6 bases). The CDR3 runs 13 residues. The germline V and J ends were trimmed by 9 bases and 8 bases, with 16 bases remaining between them. Per germline, CDR1 MDHEN and CDR2 SYDVKM.

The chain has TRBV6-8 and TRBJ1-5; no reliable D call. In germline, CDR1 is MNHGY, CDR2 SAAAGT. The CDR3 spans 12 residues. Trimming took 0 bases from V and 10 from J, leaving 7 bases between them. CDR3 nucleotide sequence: TGTGCCAGCAGTTACTCGCGGGGTCCCCAGCATTTT. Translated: CASSYSRGPQHF.